This entry concerns a single T cell receptor (beta chain). Its antigen is still unknown. The sample comes from a study of T-cell reconstitution after alpha-beta-depleted transplantation in children. Study-level findings and limits: Counts and diversity of T cells one year after transplant came mostly from newly produced T cells.

V dropped 2 bases and J dropped 5 bases, with 19 bases sitting between them. The germline CDR1 and CDR2 sequences are LGHDT and YNNKEL (reference sequence). This CDR3 has 17 residues. Construction of the TCRbeta library involved unique molecular identifiers. Each CDR3 protein is one row after TCRdb ran MiXCR on the PCR reads. In the table there are about 400,000 distinct CDR3 sequences, around 16% of which are singletons. This sample comprised PBMCs, mostly from graft donor cells, obtained 360 days after TCRalphabeta/CD19-depleted stem cell transplant. The clonotype was recovered from a boy in the first two years of life who had a stem cell transplant for Wiskott-Aldrich syndrome, so the T cells may come from the graft donor. This rearrangement joins TRBV3-1 to TRBJ2-1; D might be TRBD1 or TRBD2, each matching 5 bases. The CDR3 region is CASSQFSGTVRDNEQFF. CDR3 DNA sequence: TGTGCCAGCAGCCAATTCTCCGGGACCGTAAGGGACAATGAGCAGTTCTTC.